A single sample is the source of the 24 T cell receptor beta chains below, sequenced in a study of post-analysis software for immune sequencing data (dated by TCRdb to the mid-2010s). Broad study findings and their caveats: Patients showed significantly higher frequencies than controls for roughly 5 TRBV segments, among them TRBV5-6, TRBV5-1 and TRBV20-1.

Libraries came from PCR. Sequencing was performed on an Illumina HiSeq 2500. To reduce PCR and sequencing biases, unique molecular identifiers were incorporated into the TCR beta cDNA libraries. Using fastp trimming at Q25 and MiXCR clonotype assembly, TCRdb reanalyzed the public sequencing data and kept in-frame beta chains. Each CDR3 protein appears once, grouped with its most common genes and DNA. This sample comprises 450,000 to 650,000 distinct CDR3 sequences, 40% to 50% of them detected only once. The ten most abundant clones make up 1.7% of the sample. Their antigens remain unidentified. The sequenced sample was blood. Source of these receptors: a girl aged 5-17 years with multiple sclerosis.

The chain has TRBV4-1 and TRBJ1-2, with D unresolved. Germline loops: CDR1 MGHRA, CDR2 YSYEKL. The CDR3 loop spans 17 amino acids. Trimming took 0 bases from V and 8 from J, leaving 22 bases between them. CDR3 loop: CASSQDLKLVLRWGYTF. CDR3 nucleotides: TGCGCCAGCAGCCAAGATCTAAAGCTAGTTTTGCGGTGGGGCTACACCTTC.

This clonotype was seen a handful of times. As DNA, the CDR3 is TGTGCCAGCAGCCAAGAGAATTTCCGAGAGACCCAGTACTTC. It translates to CASSQENFRETQYF. The J gene is TRBJ2-5, the V gene TRBV3-1; no firm D call. Trimming took off 0 bases at V and 4 bases at J, with 9 bases between the two ends. This CDR3 is 14 amino acids long. Looked up from germline, CDR1 is LGHDT and CDR2 is YNNKEL (reference sequence).

This clonotype was detected only a few times. The J gene is TRBJ2-1, the V gene TRBV11-2; no definite D call. Trimming pared 0 bases from V and 6 bases from J, leaving 6 bases between. Germline CDR1 reads SGHAT; CDR2 reads FQNNGV. CDR3 length: 13 amino acids. CDR3 amino acids: CASSLESSNEQFF. CDR3 nucleotide sequence: TGTGCCAGCAGCTTAGAGAGCAGCAATGAGCAGTTCTTC.

This clonotype was counted a single time. The V gene is TRBV7-6, the J gene TRBJ1-5; D unresolved. The germline gives CDR1 SGHVS, CDR2 FNYEAQ. The CDR3 extends over 13 amino acids. The V end was cut by 3 bases, the J end by 10 bases, with 13 bases between. CDR3 DNA sequence: TGTGCCAGCAGCTTTAAGGAGGGTGGACCCCAGCATTTT. Its translation: CASSFKEGGPQHF.

Regarding this clonotype: This may come from a read error, since a much larger clone is one base off. V and J are TRBV29-1 and TRBJ2-5; D is uncertain. V lost 6 bases and J 5 bases, leaving 19 bases between the germline ends. The CDR3 has 14 residues. Germline V CDR1 and CDR2: SQVTM, ANQGSEA. The CDR3 spells CSVPGARMGETQYF. The DNA for the CDR3 is TGCAGCGTCCCGGGTGCTCGAATGGGTGAGACCCAGTACTTC. Combining the CDR3 with reference TRBV29-1 and TRBJ2-5 gives the whole variable domain SAVISQKPSRDICQRGTSLTIQCQVDSQVTMMFWYRQQPGQSLTLIATANQGSEATYESGFVIDKFPISRPNLTFSTLTVSNMSPEDSSIYLCSVPGARMGETQYFGPGTRLLVL.

The chain couples TRBV12-3 or TRBV12-4 to TRBJ2-7, with D maybe TRBD2 (6 bases). V shed 5 bases and J shed 2 bases, with 19 bases lying between them. The CDR3 totals 16 residues. The CDR3 region is CASSPRDSGRAYEQYF. The CDR3 DNA reads as TGTGCCAGCAGTCCCCGTGACAGCGGGCGCGCCTACGAGCAGTACTTC.

This clonotype was seen more than once but under ten times. The V gene is TRBV5-5, the J gene TRBJ2-7; D gene ambiguous. V was clipped by 3 bases and J by 3 bases, with 10 bases between them. CDR1 is SGHKS, CDR2 YYEKEE, per germline (reference sequence). CDR3 length equals 13 residues. CDR3 region: CASSYGFVYEQYF. The CDR3 coding sequence is TGTGCCAGCAGCTACGGGTTTGTCTACGAGCAGTACTTC. Supplemented by reference TRBV5-5 and TRBJ2-7, the full variable domain reads DAGVTQSPTHLIKTRGQQVTLRCSPISGHKSVSWYQQVLGQGPQFIFQYYEKEERGRGNFPDRFSARQFPNYSSELNVNALLLGDSALYLCASSYGFVYEQYFGPGTRLTVT.

The chain couples TRBV12-3 or TRBV12-4 to TRBJ2-3; D is unclear. The germline V and J ends were trimmed by 11 bases and 1 base, with 13 bases remaining between them. This CDR3 spans 13 amino acids. CDR3 coding DNA: TGTGCCGACGCCCTGATGGGCACAGATACGCAGTATTTT. This codes for CADALMGTDTQYF.

The gene calls are TRBV20-1 and TRBJ2-4; TRBD1 aligns across 8 bases. Germline trimming cut 6 bases from V and 3 bases from J; bases unmatched to any gene: 10. CDR1 is DFQATT, CDR2 SNEGSKA, per germline (reference sequence). The CDR3 is 15 residues long. Written as DNA, the CDR3 is TGCAGTGCCGATGTCAGGGGGCGGGTCAAAAACATTCAGTACTTC. This encodes CSADVRGRVKNIQYF.

J is TRBJ1-1 and V is TRBV5-1, with 7 nucleotides matching TRBD1. Germline V CDR1 and CDR2: SGHRS, YFSETQ. The CDR3 has 13 amino acids. J lost 10 bases, V lost 0 bases, and 6 bases had no gene match. The CDR3 loop reads CASSLERGLGAFF. The CDR3 nucleotides read TGCGCCAGCAGCTTGGAGAGGGGGCTAGGAGCTTTCTTT.

J is TRBJ2-1 and V is TRBV4-2, with 8 bases lining up with TRBD2. After removal of 1 base from V and 1 base from J, the junction contained 12 bases not matched to a gene. In germline, CDR1 is LGHNA, CDR2 YNFKEQ. This CDR3 is built from 19 residues. The CDR3 DNA reads TGTGCCAGCAGCCAAGTCCCAGGCTTAGCGGGATCTTCCTACAATGAGCAGTTCTTC. It yields the protein CASSQVPGLAGSSYNEQFF.

In this sample, this clonotype turned up many times. The CDR3 DNA reads as TGCGCCAGCAGCGACCGGACAGGGGGCCGCGAGACCCAGTACTTC. This encodes CASSDRTGGRETQYF. The rearrangement joins TRBV5-1 to TRBJ2-5; 11 bases align to TRBD1. The junction had 7 bases not matched to a gene; V was cut back by 4 bases and J by 5 bases. CDR1 is SGHRS and CDR2 is YFSETQ in the germline V gene. This CDR3 comprises 15 residues.

This clonotype has more than one count but fewer than ten. The V call is TRBV20-1, the J call TRBJ2-7; 7 bases match TRBD1. Germline CDR1 reads DFQATT; CDR2 reads SNEGSKA (reference sequence). V was pared by 4 bases and J by 4 bases, with 19 bases of the junction left unmatched. The CDR3 loop spans 17 amino acids. CDR3 in DNA: TGCAGTGCTACCGCGGGTGGGCTCAGGGGGTCGCCATACGAGCAGTACTTC. Protein product: CSATAGGLRGSPYEQYF.

V usage is TRBV5-1 and J usage is TRBJ1-1; D is perhaps TRBD1 (5 bases). CDR3 size: 13 residues. V lost 0 bases and J lost 4, with 7 bases in between. Germline CDR1 SGHRS, CDR2 YFSETQ. This CDR3 reads CASSLGTSTEAFF. CDR3 bases: TGCGCCAGCAGCTTGGGGACAAGCACTGAAGCTTTCTTT.

This clonotype has a handful of counts. V gene TRBV15 combines with J gene TRBJ1-2; 7 positions match TRBD1. This CDR3 has 15 amino acids. J gave up 4 bases and V 4 bases, and 9 bases lay outside the gene matches. The germline gives CDR1 LNHNV, CDR2 YYDKDF (reference sequence). CDR3 sequence reads: CATSTPDRVSYGYTF. The DNA of the CDR3 is TGTGCCACCAGCACCCCAGACAGGGTATCCTATGGCTACACCTTC.

V gene TRBV2 combines with J gene TRBJ2-3; D is unclear. Germline CDR1 is SNHLY and CDR2 is FYNNEI. V gave up 7 bases and J gave up 4 bases, with 15 bases separating them. The CDR3 loop spans 14 amino acids. The CDR3 sequence: CASTEDIIPDTQYF. The CDR3 DNA reads TGTGCCAGCACTGAGGATATAATACCAGATACGCAGTATTTT.

This clonotype was seen more than once but under ten times. The rearrangement links TRBV25-1 to TRBJ2-7; 7 bases line up with TRBD2. The CDR3 covers 13 residues. Trimming removed 6 bases from V and 3 bases from J; junction bases left unmatched: 5. Germline CDR1 reads MGHDK; CDR2 reads SYGVNS. The CDR3 region has the DNA TGTGCCAGCAGCCGGGACTATAGCTACGAGCAGTACTTC. Translation gives CASSRDYSYEQYF.

There are a few counts of this clonotype. As DNA, the CDR3 is TGTGCCAGCAGTGGATATGGGACAGCCTCCTACAATGAGCAGTTCTTC. Its protein is CASSGYGTASYNEQFF. The J gene is TRBJ2-1, the V gene TRBV28; TRBD1 aligns across 7 bases. Per the germline V gene, CDR1 is MDHEN and CDR2 is SYDVKM. The length of the CDR3 is 16 residues. V was pared by 5 bases and J by 0 bases, with 7 bases of the junction left unmatched.

The chain employs TRBV7-9 and TRBJ2-1; no clear D gene. CDR1 SEHNR and CDR2 FQNEAQ come from the germline V gene (reference sequence). The CDR3 loop spans 15 amino acids. V shed 6 bases and J shed 0 bases, with 12 bases lying between them. The CDR3 sequence is CASRLPTGSYNEQFF. The CDR3 DNA reads TGTGCCAGCAGGTTACCGACCGGCTCCTACAATGAGCAGTTCTTC.

The chain has TRBV6-5 and TRBJ1-1, with D possibly matching TRBD1 (5 bases). This CDR3 is 11 amino acids long. V shed 6 bases and J shed 8 bases, with 10 bases lying between them. Germline loops: CDR1 MNHEY, CDR2 SVGAGI. CDR3 residues: CASRGTLEAFF. CDR3 DNA sequence: TGTGCCAGCAGGGGGACTTTGGAAGCTTTCTTT.

The chain recombines TRBV20-1 with TRBJ2-5; 9 nucleotides match TRBD1. CDR1 is DFQATT, CDR2 SNEGSKA, per germline (reference sequence). The CDR3 has 17 amino acids. V shed 3 bases and J 0 bases; nucleotides not matched to a gene: 11. The CDR3 loop is CSARSGTGKRYQETQYF. The CDR3, as DNA: TGCAGTGCTAGGTCCGGGACAGGGAAGCGGTACCAAGAGACCCAGTACTTC.

This chain connects TRBV4-2 to TRBJ2-1; D is perhaps TRBD1 (6 bases). This CDR3 has 16 residues. Germline CDR1 LGHNA, CDR2 YNFKEQ. Trimming pared 1 base from V and 9 bases from J, leaving 19 bases between. The CDR3 DNA follows: TGTGCCAGCAGCCAAGGACTTCAGGGGAATGGAGGTGAGCAGTTCTTC. Its protein is CASSQGLQGNGGEQFF.

The chain combines TRBV29-1 with TRBJ2-1; 8 bases align to TRBD2. Per the germline V gene, CDR1 is SQVTM and CDR2 is ANQGSEA. V dropped 1 base and J dropped 8; count of bases not matched to a gene: 10. The CDR3 sequence is 15 residues long. Here the CDR3 reads CSVEGLPGGQDEQFF. The CDR3 DNA is TGCAGCGTTGAAGGTCTACCGGGGGGGCAGGATGAGCAGTTCTTC.

The chain has TRBV5-1 and TRBJ2-5; D unresolved. The DNA end is more similar to TRBJ2-7, so the J call may be wrong. Germline V gene lookup returns CDR1 SGHRS and CDR2 YFSETQ. CDR3 length: 14 residues. CDR3 residues: CASSLWRSSYEQYF. CDR3 nucleotides: TGCGCCAGCAGCCTTTGGCGGAGCTCCTACGAGCAGTACTTC.